This TCR beta chain was obtained from a study of Ad26.COV2.S vaccination and SARS-CoV-2 variants. Using immunoSEQ multiplex PCR, the repertoire was profiled, and TCRdb retains in-frame clones only, with some absent. The sample has around 450,000 clones, nearly 90% seen once. The study, taken as a whole, reports: Higher spike-specific TCR breadth was found in vaccine recipients than in placebo recipients. The analyses of TCR breadth and depth may have understated the size of total T cell responses.

The CDR3 covers 12 residues. CDR1 MNHEY and CDR2 SVGAGI come from the germline V gene. The V end lost 9 bases, the J end lost 5 bases, and 13 bases lay between the germline ends. Notes on this clone: Its specificity is not known.

Treatment: about 20 received Ad26.COV2.S at low or high dose, single or two shots; a few received placebo; per-sample allocation not given. Collection of samples fell on day 63 after the first vaccine or placebo injection. The receptor was derived from a person between 18 and 65 years old who received the Ad26.COV2.S COVID-19 vaccine or a placebo. Sample: peripheral blood, taken in a trial of Ad26.COV2.S vaccine versus placebo. The chain uses TRBV6-5 and TRBJ2-5; D might be TRBD2 (5 bases). CDR3 in DNA: TGTGCCAGTCTAGCCCCATGGGAGACCCAGTACTTC. Translating gives CASLAPWETQYF.